These 3 T cell receptor beta chains share one sample of origin, sequenced in a study of PD-L1 blockade in urothelial cancer. Sample time point: peripheral blood 6 weeks after treatment start. Only in-frame clones appear in the TCRdb table, and some are missing; sequencing was by immunoSEQ multiplex PCR. The sample carries nearly 50,000 clones, under 85% recorded once. The specimen was PBMCs, collected around atezolizumab (anti-PD-L1) treatment. The receptors come from a man aged 45-65 years with urothelial cancer.

CDR3 sequence reads: CASSWQAGTANTGELFF. CDR3 nucleotides: TGTGCCAGCAGCTGGCAGGCCGGGACTGCGAACACCGGGGAGCTGTTTTTT. The J gene is TRBJ2-2, the V gene TRBV7-9; perhaps TRBD2 as D (6 bases). Trimming removed 4 bases from V and 0 bases from J, with 15 bases in between. The CDR3 length is 17 residues. Germline V CDR1 and CDR2: SEHNR, FQNEAQ (reference sequence).

CDR3 protein: CASSGTGLAVDTQYF. The CDR3 DNA follows: TGTGCCAGCAGCGGGACGGGACTAGCGGTCGATACGCAGTATTTT. The chain couples TRBV9 to TRBJ2-3; 11 nucleotides align to TRBD2. Germline V gene sequence: CDR1 SGDLS, CDR2 YYNGEE. Losses at the gene ends were 3 bases for V and 6 bases for J; bases not matched to a gene: 6. The CDR3 sequence is 15 residues long.

The V and J genes are TRBV10-3 and TRBJ1-1; D is unclear. Germline CDR1 reads ENHRY; CDR2 reads SYGVKD. V dropped 9 bases and J dropped 5 bases, with 16 bases sitting between them. CDR3 length: 13 amino acids. CDR3 region: CAMRASGGTEAFF. The CDR3 DNA is TGTGCCATGCGGGCCTCAGGTGGGACTGAAGCTTTCTTT.